Listed here are 6 T cell receptor beta chains from one sample, sequenced in a study of Graves' ophthalmopathy and Graves' hyperthyroidism. Scientists amplified the TCR beta CDR3 regions from RNA transcripts. After a first-round RT-PCR with HTBI primers, a second-round multiplex PCR was run. TCRdb re-derived calls from the multiplex PCR reads in MiXCR, one entry per CDR3 protein. This table holds hundreds of thousands of distinct CDR3 sequences, approximately 21% found once. Sequencing was performed on peripheral blood. Source of these receptors: a woman aged 18-29 years with stable Graves' hyperthyroidism. Some clones in this sample may be carry-over from other donors' samples.

This clonotype was recorded at least ten times. The genes are TRBV29-1 and TRBJ2-4; 9 nucleotides agree with TRBD1. Looked up from germline, CDR1 is SQVTM and CDR2 is ANQGSEA. The V segment lost 7 bases and the J segment 5 bases; nucleotides outside the gene matches: 6. This CDR3 contains 13 residues. The chain's CDR3 is CSALTGGENIQYF. As DNA, the CDR3 is TGCAGCGCTCTGACAGGGGGGGAAAACATTCAGTACTTC.

This clonotype showed up many times. The chain carries TRBV6-5 and TRBJ2-2; 8 nucleotides match TRBD1. This CDR3 is 15 amino acids long. Germline values: CDR1 MNHEY, CDR2 SVGAGI. Trimming took 0 bases from V and 5 from J; bases not matched to a gene: 2. The CDR3 reads CASSYSTGATGELFF. CDR3 coding DNA: TGTGCCAGCAGTTACTCGACAGGGGCGACCGGGGAGCTGTTTTTT.

This clonotype has more than one count but fewer than ten. The chain combines TRBV7-3 with TRBJ2-2; 16 bases are a match to TRBD2. Germline CDR1 and CDR2: SGHTA and FQGTGA. V lost 5 bases and J lost 4; bases outside the gene matches: 7. This CDR3 spans 18 amino acids. DNA for the CDR3: TGTGCCAGCAGCCCGGGGACTAGCGGGAGGGCCGGCACCGGGGAGCTGTTTTTT. This codes for CASSPGTSGRAGTGELFF.

This clonotype was found many times. The gene calls are TRBV11-2 and TRBJ2-7; TRBD2 matches 7 bases. V dropped 4 bases and J dropped 3; count of bases not matched to a gene: 9. The CDR3 has 15 residues. Germline CDR1 and CDR2: SGHAT and FQNNGV. CDR3 residues: CASSSTRGEGYEQYF. The CDR3 bases are TGTGCCAGCAGCTCGACCCGGGGGGAAGGCTACGAGCAGTACTTC. The full variable domain, in which reference TRBV11-2 and TRBJ2-7 provide the parts outside the CDR3, is EAGVAQSPRYKIIEKRQSVAFWCNPISGHATLYWYQQILGQGPKLLIQFQNNGVVDDSQLPKDRFSAERLKGVDSTLKIQPAKLEDSAVYLCASSSTRGEGYEQYFGPGTRLTVT.

This clonotype was recorded at least ten times. The chain has TRBV6-1 and TRBJ2-7, with D perhaps being TRBD1 or TRBD2 (5 bases each). The V gene lost 7 bases and the J gene lost 2 bases, with 18 bases spanning the gap. This CDR3 has 15 amino acids. CDR1 and CDR2 (germline): MNHNS, SASEGT. The CDR3 protein is CASTDPGRGTYEQYF. CDR3 DNA sequence: TGTGCCAGCACCGACCCGGGACGGGGAACCTACGAGCAGTACTTC.

This clonotype was picked up a small number of times. The chain couples TRBV28 to TRBJ1-5; D not resolved. CDR3 length: 13 residues. CDR1 is MDHEN and CDR2 is SYDVKM in the germline V gene. Trimming stripped 11 bases from V and 5 bases from J, with 16 bases between. The CDR3 loop is CAARASLDQPQHF. In DNA form, the CDR3 reads TGTGCCGCCCGGGCCTCTCTCGATCAGCCCCAGCATTTT.